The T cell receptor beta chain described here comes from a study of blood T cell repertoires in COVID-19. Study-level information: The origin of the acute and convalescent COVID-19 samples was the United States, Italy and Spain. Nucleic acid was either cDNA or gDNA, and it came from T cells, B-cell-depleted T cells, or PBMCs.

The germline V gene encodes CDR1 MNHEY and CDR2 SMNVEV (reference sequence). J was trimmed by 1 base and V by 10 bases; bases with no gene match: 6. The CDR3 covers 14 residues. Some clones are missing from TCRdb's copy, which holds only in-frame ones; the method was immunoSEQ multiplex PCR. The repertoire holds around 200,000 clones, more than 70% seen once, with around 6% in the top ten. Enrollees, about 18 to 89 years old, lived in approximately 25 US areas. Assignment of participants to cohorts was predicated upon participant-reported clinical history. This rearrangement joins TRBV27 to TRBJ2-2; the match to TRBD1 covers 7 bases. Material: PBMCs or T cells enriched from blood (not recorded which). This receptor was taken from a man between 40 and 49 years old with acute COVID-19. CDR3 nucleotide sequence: TGTGCCATCCAGGACAGGTTGAACACCGGGGAGCTGTTTTTT. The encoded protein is CAIQDRLNTGELFF.